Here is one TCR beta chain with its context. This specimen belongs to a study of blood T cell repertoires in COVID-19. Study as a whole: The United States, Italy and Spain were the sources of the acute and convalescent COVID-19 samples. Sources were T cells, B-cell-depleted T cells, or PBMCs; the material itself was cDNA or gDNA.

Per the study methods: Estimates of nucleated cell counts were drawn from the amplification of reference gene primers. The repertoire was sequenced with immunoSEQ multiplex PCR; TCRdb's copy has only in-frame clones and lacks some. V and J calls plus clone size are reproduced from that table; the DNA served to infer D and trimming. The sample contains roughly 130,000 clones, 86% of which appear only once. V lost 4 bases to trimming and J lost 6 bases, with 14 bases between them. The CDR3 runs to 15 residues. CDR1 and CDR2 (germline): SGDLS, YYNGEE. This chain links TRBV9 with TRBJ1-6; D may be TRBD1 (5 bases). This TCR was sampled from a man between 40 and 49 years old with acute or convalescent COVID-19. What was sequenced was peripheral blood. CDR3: CASSSQTDLNSPLHF. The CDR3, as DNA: TGTGCCAGCAGCTCTCAGACAGATCTTAATTCACCCCTCCACTTT.